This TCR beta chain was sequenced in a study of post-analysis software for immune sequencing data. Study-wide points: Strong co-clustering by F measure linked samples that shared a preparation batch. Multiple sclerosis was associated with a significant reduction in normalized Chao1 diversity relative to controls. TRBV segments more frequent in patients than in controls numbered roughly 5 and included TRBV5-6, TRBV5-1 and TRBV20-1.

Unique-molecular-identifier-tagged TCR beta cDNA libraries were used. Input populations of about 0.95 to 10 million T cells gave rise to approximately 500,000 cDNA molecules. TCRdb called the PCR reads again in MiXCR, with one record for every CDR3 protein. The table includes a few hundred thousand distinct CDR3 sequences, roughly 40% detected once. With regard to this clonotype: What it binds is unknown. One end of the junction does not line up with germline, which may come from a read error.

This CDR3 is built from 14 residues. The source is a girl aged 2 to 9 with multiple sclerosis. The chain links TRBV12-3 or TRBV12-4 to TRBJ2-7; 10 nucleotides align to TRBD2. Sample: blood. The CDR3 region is CAGSGSSGSGEQYF. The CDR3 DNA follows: TGTGCCGGCAGTGGATCTAGCGGGAGTGGGGAGCAGTACTTC.